These 25 T cell receptor beta chains originate from one sample sequenced in a study. Cells sorted as Tregs were CD4+, CD25+ and CD127-/low. TCRdb called the 5' RACE reads again in MiXCR, with one record for every CDR3 protein. The sample records some 44,000 distinct CDR3 sequences, 22% being singletons. Sequenced material: Tregs sorted from blood. These TCRs come from a female donor with breast cancer.

The chain combines TRBV27 with TRBJ2-1; D might be TRBD2 (7 bases). This CDR3 contains 17 residues. Trimming took off 2 bases at V and 0 bases at J, with 14 bases between the two ends. Germline CDR1 is MNHEY and CDR2 is SMNVEV (reference sequence). The chain's CDR3 is CASSLGGGLSSYNEQFF. In DNA, the CDR3 is TGTGCCAGCAGTTTAGGGGGGGGCCTAAGCTCCTACAATGAGCAGTTCTTC.

On this clonotype itself: A clone one base away is much larger, so this may be a read error. The gene calls are TRBV5-1 and TRBJ2-2; 8 nucleotides agree with TRBD2. This CDR3 is 13 amino acids long. The germline V gene encodes CDR1 SGHRS and CDR2 YFSETQ. CDR3 residues: CASSSLAGGELLF. CDR3 nucleotide sequence: TGCGCCAGCAGCAGCCTAGCGGGCGGGGAGCTGCTTTTT.

Turning to this clonotype: A single base separates this from a much larger clone, so it may be a read error. This rearrangement joins TRBV11-2 to TRBJ2-5; D gene uncertain. CDR3 length equals 15 residues. In germline, CDR1 is SGHAT, CDR2 FQNNGV. V was trimmed by 2 bases and J by 5 bases, leaving 15 bases between them. The CDR3 region is CASSLLALRSETQYF. CDR3 nucleotide sequence: TGTGCCAGCAGCTTACTGGCCCTTCGGTCGGAGACCCAGTACTTC.

A remark on this clonotype: A much larger clone sits a single nucleotide away, making a read error possible. The gene calls are TRBV7-8 and TRBJ2-5; D is undetermined. The CDR3 is made up of 12 amino acids. Looked up from germline, CDR1 is SGHVS and CDR2 is FQNEAQ. This CDR3 is CASSTFQETQHF. CDR3 nucleotides: TGTGCCAGCAGCACCTTCCAAGAGACCCAGCACTTC.

The rearrangement joins TRBV7-8 to TRBJ1-5; D may be TRBD1 (5 bases). Trimming removed 5 bases from V and 0 bases from J, with 14 bases in between. CDR1 SGHVS and CDR2 FQNEAQ come from the germline V gene. The CDR3 runs 16 residues. CDR3 sequence reads: CASSLRDSNSNQPQHF. The DNA for the CDR3 is TGTGCCAGCAGCCTACGGGACTCTAATAGCAATCAGCCCCAGCATTTT. Looking up the rest from reference TRBV7-8 and TRBJ1-5 gives the full variable domain: GAGVSQSPRYKVAKRGQDVALRCDPISGHVSLFWYQQALGQGPEFLTYFQNEAQLDKSGLPSDRFFAERPEGSVSTLKIQRTQQEDSAVYLCASSLRDSNSNQPQHFGDGTRLSIL.

This clonotype was counted ten times or more. The chain combines TRBV7-6 with TRBJ1-1, with TRBD1 identical over 8 bases. Losses at the gene ends were 4 bases for V and 5 bases for J; bases not matched to a gene: 3. This CDR3 is built from 13 residues. Germline V gene data show CDR1 as SGHVS and CDR2 as FNYEAQ. The CDR3, as DNA: TGTGCCAGCAGCTCGTACAGGGGGACTGAAGCTTTCTTT. Translating it yields CASSSYRGTEAFF.

The rearrangement joins TRBV7-8 to TRBJ1-1; D is unresolved. The CDR3 has 14 residues. The germline V and J ends were trimmed by 6 bases and 1 base, with 12 bases remaining between them. Germline-derived CDR1 and CDR2 are SGHVS and FQNEAQ. The CDR3 region has the DNA TGTGCCAGCAGGAACTATGGGGAGAACACTGAAGCTTTCTTT. Translating it yields CASRNYGENTEAFF.

The V and J genes are TRBV5-5 and TRBJ2-7; weak D call: TRBD1 (6 bases). The CDR3 has 13 residues. Deletions cut 3 bases from V and 2 bases from J, with 9 bases between. Looked up from germline, CDR1 is SGHKS and CDR2 is YYEKEE (reference sequence). CDR3 in DNA: TGTGCCAGCAGCTCGTGGACAGCCTACGAGCAGTACTTC. It specifies CASSSWTAYEQYF.

CDR3 sequence (DNA): TGTGCCAGCAGCTCGACAAGACCCGGCGCGGGAGGATTCTACGAGCAGTACTTC. Translating it yields CASSSTRPGAGGFYEQYF. The chain is built from TRBV5-4 and TRBJ2-7; 8 positions match TRBD2. Germline loops: CDR1 SGHNT, CDR2 YYREEE (reference sequence). Trimming removed 3 bases from V and 3 bases from J; junction bases left unmatched: 17. This CDR3 has 18 residues.

On this clonotype itself: This may arise from a read error, as a much more abundant clone is one base away. V gene TRBV4-1 combines with J gene TRBJ2-5; 13 nucleotides agree with TRBD2. The CDR3 runs 18 residues. Germline CDR1 and CDR2: MGHRA and YSYEKL. In DNA, the CDR3 is TGCACCAGCAGCCAAGCGCAACTAGCGGGAGGGCCGGGAGAGACCCAGTACTTC. This sequence encodes CTSSQAQLAGGPGETQYF.

This clonotype was counted only a few times. The chain employs TRBV5-1 and TRBJ1-2; D is unresolved. V dropped 5 bases and J dropped 0 bases, with 11 bases sitting between them. Germline CDR1 SGHRS, CDR2 YFSETQ. The CDR3 extends over 14 amino acids. The CDR3 DNA sequence: TGCGCCAGCAGACAGAAGCGGGCTAACTATGGCTACACCTTC. It specifies CASRQKRANYGYTF.

As concerns this clonotype: A much more abundant neighbour one base away suggests this may be a read error. The chain links TRBV7-3 to TRBJ2-3, with a possible D match to TRBD2 (6 bases). The CDR3 length is 15 residues. Germline assignment: CDR1 SGHTA and CDR2 FQGTGA. CDR3 region: CAGSATGGIGDTQYF. CDR3 DNA: TGTGCCGGCAGCGCAACCGGCGGGATAGGAGATACGCAGTATTTT. Full variable domain (missing parts from reference TRBV7-3 and TRBJ2-3): GAGVSQTPSNKVTEKGKYVELRCDPISGHTALYWYRQSLGQGPEFLIYFQGTGAADDSGLPNDRFFAVRPEGSVSTLKIQRTERGDSAVYLCAGSATGGIGDTQYFGPGTRLTVL.

This chain links TRBV28 with TRBJ2-7; 10 bases fit TRBD1. The CDR3 is 15 residues long. CDR1 MDHEN and CDR2 SYDVKM come from the germline V gene. Losses at the gene ends were 6 bases for V and 6 bases for J; bases not matched to a gene: 11. The CDR3 sequence: CASSYPGQGYCEQYF. The CDR3 region has the DNA TGTGCCAGCAGCTATCCGGGACAGGGGTACTGCGAGCAGTACTTC.

This clonotype was picked up a small number of times. This sequence joins TRBV4-3 and TRBJ2-1; possibly TRBD2 for D (5 bases). The CDR3 runs 16 residues. V gave up 0 bases and J gave up 7 bases, with 16 bases separating them. Germline CDR1 is LGHNA and CDR2 is YSLEER. This CDR3 is CASSQDLAFSSNEQFF. CDR3 sequence (DNA): TGCGCCAGCAGCCAAGATTTAGCGTTTAGTTCTAATGAGCAGTTCTTC.

In regard to this clonotype: The junction does not match germline at one end; this may be a read error. The rearrangement links TRBV9 to TRBJ2-1; 8 nucleotides align to TRBD2. This CDR3 has 15 residues. CDR1 and CDR2 (germline): SGDLS, YYNGEE. This CDR3 reads CAGSVLSGMHNEQFF. The DNA of the CDR3 is TGTGCCGGCAGCGTCCTTAGCGGGATGCACAATGAGCAGTTCTTC.

This clonotype appeared a few times. V and J are TRBV2 and TRBJ1-1, with D unresolved. Germline lookup yields CDR1 SNHLY and CDR2 FYNNEI. This CDR3 spans 12 amino acids. V lost 6 bases, J lost 6 bases, and 11 bases lay in between. In DNA, the CDR3 is TGTGCCAGCAGCAGCATTAGCGCTGAAGCTTTCTTT. This encodes CASSSISAEAFF.

Regarding this clonotype: A read error may be the cause here, since a much bigger clone is one base away. The CDR3 spells CASSLQTYEQCF. The DNA of the CDR3 is TGTGCCAGCAGTCTTCAGACCTACGAGCAGTGCTTC. V gene TRBV2 combines with J gene TRBJ2-7, with D uncertain. Germline V gene lookup returns CDR1 SNHLY and CDR2 FYNNEI. The CDR3 is 12 residues long. The full variable domain, its missing parts supplied by reference TRBV2 and TRBJ2-7, is EPEVTQTPSHQVTQMGQEVILRCVPISNHLYFYWYRQILGQKVEFLVSFYNNEISEKSEIFDDQFSVERPDGSNFTLKIRSTKLEDSAMYFCASSLQTYEQCFGPGTRLTVT.

Only a few counts were recorded for this clonotype. This rearrangement joins TRBV7-9 to TRBJ1-4, with unresolved D. Germline V gene data show CDR1 as SEHNR and CDR2 as FQNEAQ (reference sequence). V was clipped by 4 bases and J by 7 bases, with 19 bases between them. This CDR3 is 16 amino acids long. This CDR3 is CASSSSAGPKAEKLFF. As DNA, the CDR3 is TGTGCCAGCAGCTCCTCCGCAGGCCCGAAAGCTGAAAAACTGTTTTTT. The full variable domain, completed using reference TRBV7-9 and TRBJ1-4, is DTGVSQNPRHKITKRGQNVTFRCDPISEHNRLYWYRQTLGQGPEFLTYFQNEAQLEKSRLLSDRFSAERPKGSFSTLEIQRTEQGDSAMYLCASSSSAGPKAEKLFFGSGTQLSVL.

A word on this clonotype: A clone one base away is much larger, so this may be a read error. This chain links TRBV20-1 with TRBJ1-3, with D hard to call. This CDR3 spans 16 amino acids. Germline assignment: CDR1 DFQATT and CDR2 SNEGSKA (reference sequence). The CDR3 is CSARVPDTISGNTMYF. For the CDR3, the DNA is TGCAGTGCTAGAGTGCCAGACACCATCTCTGGAAACACCATGTATTTT.

V gene TRBV5-1 combines with J gene TRBJ2-3; no definite D call. The CDR3 runs to 16 residues. Per germline, CDR1 SGHRS and CDR2 YFSETQ. The ends were cut back, 5 bases at V and 2 bases at J, with 18 bases in the middle. In DNA form, the CDR3 reads TGCGCCAGCAGGACGATACTACACGCCCACACAGATACGCAGTATTTT. Translating it yields CASRTILHAHTDTQYF.

As concerns this clonotype: A much larger clone lies one base from this, so it may be a read error. CDR3 sequence: CVSSPIRVNTEAFF. CDR3 in DNA: TGTGTCAGCAGCCCGATCAGGGTGAACACTGAAGCTTTCTTT. The chain carries TRBV7-8 and TRBJ1-1; maybe TRBD1 (5 bases). In germline, CDR1 is SGHVS, CDR2 FQNEAQ. The CDR3 runs to 14 residues.

On this clonotype itself: A much larger clone differs from this one at a single base, so this may be a read error. Given the absence of the conserved phenylalanine or tryptophan at the CDR3 end, a read error is likely. The genes are TRBV4-2 and TRBJ1-2; D is unresolved. Trimming took 1 base from V and 5 from J, leaving 8 bases between them. The CDR3 is 13 residues long. Germline CDR1 LGHNA, CDR2 YNFKEQ. The CDR3 is CASSQVGDYGYTV. DNA for the CDR3: TGTGCCAGCAGCCAAGTCGGGGATTATGGCTACACCGTC.

The chain employs TRBV6-5 and TRBJ2-5, with D perhaps matching TRBD2 (7 bases). Germline V lookup: CDR1 MNHEY, CDR2 SVGAGI. V lost 6 bases to trimming and J lost 4 bases, with 9 bases between them. The CDR3 has 12 amino acids. CDR3 nucleotides: TGTGCCAGCAGAAGGGGGGGAGAGACCCAGTACTTC. Translation: CASRRGGETQYF.

To note about this clonotype: An end of the junction differs from the germline gene, which may be a read error. The chain uses TRBV5-4 and TRBJ1-6; TRBD1 is a possible D gene (5 bases). This CDR3 spans 14 amino acids. Germline-derived CDR1 and CDR2 are SGHNT and YYREEE (reference sequence). The CDR3: CTSSHGGISSPLHF. In nucleotides, the CDR3 is TGTACCAGCAGCCACGGGGGGATTTCTTCACCCCTCCACTTT.

This clonotype was found many times. V usage is TRBV4-1 and J usage is TRBJ2-2; 11 bases line up with TRBD2. Losses at the gene ends were 0 bases for V and 6 bases for J; bases not matched to a gene: 6. The CDR3 is 17 amino acids. CDR1 is MGHRA, CDR2 YSYEKL, per germline. The CDR3 here is CASSQDLAGGQSGELFF. DNA of the CDR3: TGCGCCAGCAGCCAAGATTTAGCGGGGGGGCAGTCCGGGGAGCTGTTTTTT.